This T cell receptor beta chain was recorded in a study of CD8+ T cells in alopecia areata. Study background: Treated patients were dosed with oral tofacitinib, taking 5 to 10 mg twice daily. A 6-month off-drug phase came after tofacitinib, which had lasted 6 to 18 months.

Specified treatment: oral pan-JAK inhibitor, 5-10 mg twice daily. Alopecia areata patients had lesional scalp punch biopsies and peripheral blood taken from them. Trimming cost V 2 bases and J 1 base, with 8 bases left between them. Looked up from germline, CDR1 is SGHTA and CDR2 is FQGNSA. The CDR3 runs 14 residues. This clone has more than one count but fewer than ten. This specimen includes other DNA sequences encoding the same CDR3. Sequencing used cDNA as its template, made by extracting RNA and reverse transcribing it. Repertoires were generated with immunoSEQ multiplex PCR, while TCRdb's copy carries only in-frame clones and drops some. The sample yields hundreds of thousands of clones, around 64% seen once.

The rearrangement joins TRBV7-2 to TRBJ1-1, with D unclear. Specimen: CD4+ T cells sorted from blood, collected at week 52, from a patient treated with tofacitinib. This receptor was taken from a human donor with alopecia areata. CDR3 coding DNA: TGTGCCAGCAGCTTACTTGGGGAGAACACTGAAGCTTTCTTT. Its protein is CASSLLGENTEAFF.